The rows below give T cell receptor beta chains drawn from one sample of a study of T-cell memory formation after mild COVID-19. TCRdb re-analysed the 5' RACE reads in MiXCR, keeping a single row per CDR3 protein. This sample yields around 420,000 distinct CDR3 sequences, of which 20% to 25% are seen a single time; about 8.7% belongs to the top ten. Sequencing was performed on PBMCs or a T cell subset sorted from them (not recorded which). The receptors here all came from an adult woman who had mild COVID-19 (a few samples of this study predate the infection). Cell type and time point are not known. CDR3s include the opening cysteine and the closing phenylalanine or tryptophan. A D gene is named only where the DNA matches it firmly. Only part of the rows carry a size: once, few, many, or a class if the clone is expanded.

abundance | j_gene | d_gene | v_gene | CDR3nt | CDR3aa
. | TRBJ2-1 | TRBD1 | TRBV9 | TGTGCCAGCAGCGTTAACCACAGGGGAATAGGGTACAATGAGCAGTTCTTC | CASSVNHRGIGYNEQFF
. | TRBJ1-1 | . | TRBV4-3 | TGCGCCAGCAGCCAAGTCAGGGAAGTGGCTGAAGCTTTCTTT | CASSQVREVAEAFF
few | TRBJ2-5 | . | TRBV4-2 | TGTGCCAGCAGCCAAGATGGGGGTAAAGAGACCCAGTACTTC | CASSQDGGKETQYF
. | TRBJ2-7 | . | TRBV24-1 | TGTGCCACCAGTGATTTTGCCGGGAACGAGCAGTACTTC | CATSDFAGNEQYF
. | TRBJ1-4 | . | TRBV27 | TGTGCCAGCAGTTTATTGGGGGTATCGAATGAAAAACTGTTTTTT | CASSLLGVSNEKLFF
few | TRBJ1-6 | . | TRBV12-3/TRBV12-4 | TGTGCCAGCAGGCGGGCAGGGAGAGGGCGGTCGGGTTCACCCCTCCACTTT | CASRRAGRGRSGSPLHF
once | TRBJ1-1 | TRBD1 | TRBV4-2 | TGTGCCAGCAGACAAGCGACAGGGGCGGACACTGAAGCTTTCTTT | CASRQATGADTEAFF
. | TRBJ2-1 | TRBD2 | TRBV18 | TGTGCCAGCTCACCCCCCCTAGCGGGGGGGCCGTCCTACAATGAGCAGTTCTTC | CASSPPLAGGPSYNEQFF
few | TRBJ2-5 | TRBD2 | TRBV11-1 | TGTGCCAGCAGCCGACTAGCGACTATCCAAGAGACCCAGTACTTC | CASSRLATIQETQYF
few | TRBJ2-3 | . | TRBV20-1 | TGCAGTGCTAGAGATTCGGGCCGGCGGGATACGCAGTATTTT | CSARDSGRRDTQYF
few | TRBJ1-1 | . | TRBV9 | TGTGCCAGCAGCGTAGGGAGAGACACTGAAGCTTTCTTT | CASSVGRDTEAFF
few | TRBJ2-1 | TRBD2 | TRBV7-6 | TGTGCCAGCAGCCGGGGGGTAGCTACTTGGAGCAATGAGCAGTTCTTC | CASSRGVATWSNEQFF
. | TRBJ2-3 | . | TRBV30 | TGTGCCTGGAGTGTATGGTCCCTGGGGACAGATACGCAGTATTTT | CAWSVWSLGTDTQYF
. | TRBJ2-7 | TRBD1 | TRBV7-9 | TGTGCCAGCAGCTCCCCGGGACAGTCCTACGAGCAGTACTTC | CASSSPGQSYEQYF
. | TRBJ2-7 | . | TRBV7-2 | TGTGCCAGCAGCGTACCGGGCCCCATCTACGAGCAGTACTTC | CASSVPGPIYEQYF
. | TRBJ1-5 | . | TRBV24-1 | TGTGCCACCAGCTCAGTGGCCCGTCAGCCCCAGCATTTT | CATSSVARQPQHF
many | TRBJ2-3 | TRBD1 | TRBV5-5 | TGTGCCAGCAGCTTGTGGGACAGGGCAGGAGATACGCAGTATTTT | CASSLWDRAGDTQYF
few | TRBJ2-7 | TRBD2 | TRBV6-2/TRBV6-3 | TGTGCCAGACTAAAGAATCCTCGGGGACTAGCGGGAGGATCCTTTAGTTACGAGCAGTACTTC | CARLKNPRGLAGGSFSYEQYF
. | TRBJ1-1 | TRBD1 | TRBV18 | TGTGCCAGCTCACCAAGGGGACAGACGAACACTGAAGCTTTCTTT | CASSPRGQTNTEAFF
. | TRBJ1-4 | . | TRBV6-1 | TGTGCCAGCAGTCGGACAGTCACTAATGAAAAACTGTTTTTT | CASSRTVTNEKLFF
. | TRBJ2-2 | . | TRBV12-1 | TGTGCCGGACGGCCCCTGTCCGGGGAGCTGTTTTTT | CAGRPLSGELFF
few | TRBJ1-2 | TRBD1 | TRBV7-2 | TGTGCCAGCAGCCCTTACATGACAGGGAGGAATGGCTACACCTTC | CASSPYMTGRNGYTF
. | TRBJ2-5 | TRBD1 | TRBV29-1 | TGCAGCGCTCCGGGACAGGGAATGGAGACCCAGTACTTC | CSAPGQGMETQYF
few | TRBJ2-4 | . | TRBV5-1 | TGCGCCAGCAGCCTATGGGTACAGCAACCGACCCTAGCCAAAAACATTCAGTACTTC | CASSLWVQQPTLAKNIQYF
. | TRBJ2-5 | . | TRBV18 | TGTGCCAGCTCACCACCTGCGGGGGCCCTCCAAGAGACCCAGTACTTC | CASSPPAGALQETQYF
few | TRBJ2-6 | TRBD1 | TRBV7-8 | TGTGCCAGCAGCTACGGACAGGCGTCTCTCTCTGGGGCCAACGTCCTGACTTTC | CASSYGQASLSGANVLTF
few | TRBJ1-5 | . | TRBV18 | TGTGCCAGCTCACCGCCGGGGGGTCAGCCCCAGCATTTT | CASSPPGGQPQHF
once | TRBJ2-3 | . | TRBV20-1 | TGCAGTGTTTTTACTCTAGCGTTTCGCCATACGCAGTATTTT | CSVFTLAFRHTQYF
. | TRBJ2-1 | . | TRBV12-3/TRBV12-4 | TGTGCCAGCAGTCTGACTAAATACAATGAGCAGTTCTTC | CASSLTKYNEQFF
. | TRBJ1-2 | TRBD1 | TRBV7-9 | TGTGCCAGCAGCTTAGGGGACAGGAACTATGACTACACCTTC | CASSLGDRNYDYTF
. | TRBJ2-1 | . | TRBV13 | TGTGCCAGCAGCGATCGACTAGGGGGTGAGCAGTTCTTC | CASSDRLGGEQFF
few | TRBJ2-7 | TRBD1 | TRBV29-1 | TGCAGCGCCTGGGACAGGGGCTACGAGCAGTACTTC | CSAWDRGYEQYF
. | TRBJ1-1 | TRBD1 | TRBV18 | TGTGCCAGCTCACCACCTAGGGCCAGGGGGAATACTGAAGCTTTCTTT | CASSPPRARGNTEAFF
. | TRBJ2-1 | TRBD2 | TRBV4-1 | TGCGCCAGCAGCCAAGAAAGCGGGGGGGCCGTTGAGCAGTTCTTC | CASSQESGGAVEQFF
. | TRBJ2-7 | . | TRBV20-1 | TGCAGTGCCCCGGCCCCTTACGAGCAGTACTTC | CSAPAPYEQYF
few | TRBJ1-1 | . | TRBV4-2 | TGTGCCAGCAGCCAAGTGGGTCTGATGAACACTGAAGCTTTCTTT | CASSQVGLMNTEAFF
. | TRBJ1-2 | . | TRBV10-3 | TGTGCCATGAAGTCGGGCTTCCGGGGCTATGGCTACACCTTC | CAMKSGFRGYGYTF
few | TRBJ1-1 | . | TRBV29-1 | TGCAGCGTTGAAGCTTTGGGGGATCGGTACACTGAAGCTTTCTTT | CSVEALGDRYTEAFF
few | TRBJ2-7 | . | TRBV2 | TGTGCCAGCAGTCGACCGAATGGATACGAGCAGTACTTC | CASSRPNGYEQYF
. | TRBJ2-2 | . | TRBV28 | TGTGCCAGCAGTTTACCTCTCACCGGGGAGCTGTTTTTT | CASSLPLTGELFF
few | TRBJ2-7 | TRBD2 | TRBV7-2 | TGTGCCAGCAGCCTCTCCGGGACTAGCGGGGTTAGCTCCTACGAGCAGTACTTC | CASSLSGTSGVSSYEQYF